The next 28 T cell receptor beta chains were all read from a single sample in a study of cytomegalovirus exposure and HLA in healthy donors. TCRdb keeps only in-frame clones here, not all; method: immunoSEQ multiplex PCR. Altogether tens of thousands of clones are present, approximately 91% being singletons, with the ten largest covering approximately 2%. Sequenced input: PBMCs. All receptors come from a man aged 30-40 years in good health and CMV-seronegative.

The V call is TRBV28, the J call TRBJ1-2; unclear D gene. The CDR3 is 14 residues long. Trimming shortened V by 2 bases and J by 4 bases, and 11 bases separated the two germline ends. Germline CDR1 and CDR2: MDHEN and SYDVKM. The CDR3: CASSLGLGGYGYTF. As DNA, the CDR3 is TGTGCCAGCAGTTTAGGGCTGGGTGGCTATGGCTACACCTTC.

The rearrangement uses TRBV28 and TRBJ2-3, with 7 bases matching TRBD2. The germline CDR1 and CDR2 sequences are MDHEN and SYDVKM. With V trimmed by 4 bases and J by 0 bases, 10 bases remained unmatched. The CDR3 spans 17 residues. Here the CDR3 DNA reads TGTGCCAGCAGTTCTCTACTGACTAGCAGAAGCACAGATACGCAGTATTTT. Its protein product is CASSSLLTSRSTDTQYF.

The rearrangement joins TRBV5-1 to TRBJ2-7, with 8 bases that match TRBD1. The V and J ends lost 5 bases and 6 bases, in that order; junction bases with no gene match: 1. Germline V gene data show CDR1 as SGHRS and CDR2 as YFSETQ. The CDR3 consists of 11 residues. CDR3 sequence reads: CASRTGVEQYF. The CDR3 coding sequence is TGCGCCAGCAGGACAGGGGTCGAGCAGTACTTC.

This clone has only one observation. The genes are TRBV19 and TRBJ1-1; D is undetermined. This CDR3 comprises 14 residues. Germline CDR1 LNHDA, CDR2 SQIVND (reference sequence). The germline V and J ends were trimmed by 6 bases and 5 bases, with 16 bases remaining between them. The CDR3 DNA reads as TGTGCCAGTAGACCGCAAGGCGGATGGACTGAAGCTTTCTTT. Protein: CASRPQGGWTEAFF. Full variable domain (rest looked up from reference TRBV19 and TRBJ1-1): DGGITQSPKYLFRKEGQNVTLSCEQNLNHDAMYWYRQDPGQGLRLIYYSQIVNDFQKGDIAEGYSVSREKKESFPLTVTSAQKNPTAFYLCASRPQGGWTEAFFGQGTRLTVV.

This clone appeared a single time. The chain links TRBV18 to TRBJ2-1, with 7 bases fitting TRBD1. Germline V gene sequence: CDR1 KGHSH, CDR2 LQKENI. Trimming at V came to 8 bases and at J to 8 bases, leaving 12 bases not matched to a gene. The CDR3 has 14 residues. CDR3 region: CASGRQGSSHEQFF. As DNA, the CDR3 is TGTGCCAGCGGACGACAGGGCAGCAGCCATGAGCAGTTCTTC.

The V and J genes are TRBV6-4 and TRBJ2-2; TRBD2 matches at 10 bases. CDR3 length equals 14 residues. V was clipped by 6 bases and J by 4 bases; unmatched bases: 2. Germline V gives CDR1 MRHNA, CDR2 SNTAGT. Here the CDR3 reads CASSRTSGTGELFF. The CDR3 bases are TGTGCCAGCAGCAGGACTAGCGGCACCGGGGAGCTGTTTTTT.

This clone appeared once. The chain couples TRBV7-3 to TRBJ2-2, with D tentatively TRBD1 (5 bases). With 0 bases removed from V and 3 bases from J, the gap between germline ends came to 11 bases. The CDR3 length is 16 residues. CDR1 SGHTA and CDR2 FQGTGA come from the germline V gene. This CDR3 reads CASSLTGVGDTGELFF. The CDR3 bases are TGTGCCAGCAGCTTAACAGGGGTAGGCGACACCGGGGAGCTGTTTTTT.

The genes are TRBV29-1 and TRBJ1-1; D might be TRBD1 (6 bases). The CDR3 covers 13 residues. V lost 4 bases and J lost 2, with 11 bases in between. Germline CDR1 reads SQVTM; CDR2 reads ANQGSEA. The CDR3 is CSVGYRVNTEAFF. For the CDR3, the DNA is TGCAGCGTTGGCTACAGGGTAAACACTGAAGCTTTCTTT.

The chain has TRBV9 and TRBJ1-5; D is perhaps TRBD1 (5 bases). The CDR3 is made up of 16 amino acids. Trimming removed 3 bases from V and 6 bases from J, with 19 bases in between. Germline lookup yields CDR1 SGDLS and CDR2 YYNGEE. The CDR3 reads CASSAGGSEVRQPQHF. DNA of the CDR3: TGTGCCAGCAGCGCCGGGGGGTCGGAGGTACGTCAGCCCCAGCATTTT.

J is TRBJ2-2 and V is TRBV7-8, with TRBD1 as a possible D gene (5 bases). From germline, CDR1 is SGHVS and CDR2 FQNEAQ. The CDR3 consists of 16 residues. V gave up 3 bases and J gave up 0 bases, with 11 bases separating them. CDR3 sequence: CASSFSTDTNTGELFF. CDR3 in DNA: TGTGCCAGCAGCTTTTCGACAGATACGAACACCGGGGAGCTGTTTTTT.

The genes are TRBV15 and TRBJ2-2; 7 nucleotides match TRBD1. V trimming: 0 bases; J trimming: 7 bases; junction bases outside the gene matches: 8. Looked up from germline, CDR1 is LNHNV and CDR2 is YYDKDF (reference sequence). There are 16 residues in the CDR3. The CDR3 region is CATSRENRGLGGELFF. CDR3 coding DNA: TGTGCCACCAGCAGAGAAAACAGGGGTCTCGGCGGGGAGCTGTTTTTT.

The chain carries TRBV5-1 and TRBJ2-7, with 7 bases that match TRBD2. The CDR3 is 13 residues long. Per the germline V gene, CDR1 is SGHRS and CDR2 is YFSETQ. Trimming at V came to 5 bases and at J to 6 bases, leaving 8 bases not matched to a gene. In nucleotides, the CDR3 is TGCGCCAGCAGTCCTCTGGGGGAGGGCGAGCAGTACTTC. This encodes CASSPLGEGEQYF. Drawing the rest from reference TRBV5-1 and TRBJ2-7, the complete variable domain is KAGVTQTPRYLIKTRGQQVTLSCSPISGHRSVSWYQQTPGQGLQFLFEYFSETQRNKGNFPGRFSGRQFSNSRSEMNVSTLELGDSALYLCASSPLGEGEQYFGPGTRLTVT.

J is TRBJ1-2 and V is TRBV4-1, with 10 bases lining up with TRBD1. Germline V gene data show CDR1 as MGHRA and CDR2 as YSYEKL. The length of the CDR3 is 17 residues. V lost 5 bases to trimming and J lost 1 base; unmatched junction nucleotides: 10. The CDR3 DNA sequence: TGCGCCAGCAGCAGTCCGGGACAGGGGAAAAATAACTATGGCTACACCTTC. It translates to CASSSPGQGKNNYGYTF.

In its sample, this clone was seen once. The V and J genes are TRBV7-9 and TRBJ2-7; TRBD1 matches 11 bases. Trimming took 6 bases from V and 7 from J; bases not matched to a gene: 14. The CDR3 extends over 16 amino acids. The germline V gene encodes CDR1 SEHNR and CDR2 FQNEAQ (reference sequence). CDR3 sequence (DNA): TGTGCCAGCAGTCGAATTCCGGGACAGGGGGTGGGGGAGCAGTACTTC. Translated: CASSRIPGQGVGEQYF.

The chain recombines TRBV5-5 with TRBJ1-5, with D possibly TRBD1 on 5 matching bases. Germline CDR1 SGHKS, CDR2 YYEKEE (reference sequence). The ends were cut back, 3 bases at V and 3 bases at J, with 13 bases in the middle. The CDR3 is 15 amino acids. This CDR3 reads CASSYRDSNNQPQHF. For the CDR3, the DNA is TGTGCCAGCAGCTACCGCGACAGCAACAATCAGCCCCAGCATTTT.

On this clone: Its ends do not fully match the called genes, so a read error is possible. V usage is TRBV7-7 and J usage is TRBJ2-5; 7 nucleotides align to TRBD2. The CDR3 is made up of 13 amino acids. Germline V lookup: CDR1 SSHAT, CDR2 FNYEAQ (reference sequence). The CDR3 sequence is CASSPSSGETQYF. The CDR3 region has the DNA TGTGCTAGCAGCCCCAGTAGCGGGGAGACCCAGTACTTC.

J is TRBJ2-6 and V is TRBV11-2; D uncertain. V was cut by 1 base and J by 0 bases, with 4 bases left in between. This CDR3 has 15 residues. Germline V gene data show CDR1 as SGHAT and CDR2 as FQNNGV. In nucleotides, the CDR3 is TGTGCCAGCAGCTTAGTCCACTCTGGGGCCAACGTCCTGACTTTC. It yields the protein CASSLVHSGANVLTF.

The chain couples TRBV7-9 to TRBJ2-1, with 7 bases fitting TRBD2. The trim removed 4 bases at V and 5 bases at J, leaving 8 bases unmatched. CDR3 length: 15 amino acids. Germline CDR1 and CDR2: SEHNR and FQNEAQ (reference sequence). CDR3 region: CASSSLAGVDNEQFF. CDR3 DNA sequence: TGTGCCAGCAGCTCCCTGGCGGGGGTAGACAATGAGCAGTTCTTC.

The chain links TRBV29-1 to TRBJ2-1, with TRBD2 matching 8 bases. The CDR3 is made up of 12 amino acids. V was clipped by 7 bases and J by 6 bases; unmatched bases: 5. Germline CDR1 and CDR2: SQVTM and ANQGSEA. CDR3 DNA sequence: TGCAGCGCCGGGGGGGGCTTCAATGAGCAGTTCTTC. This gives the protein CSAGGGFNEQFF.

This sequence joins TRBV6-5 and TRBJ2-7; D may be TRBD1 (6 bases). V was shortened by 7 bases and J by 3 bases, with 7 bases between the two germline ends. Looked up from germline, CDR1 is MNHEY and CDR2 is SVGAGI. The CDR3 spans 11 residues. CDR3 DNA sequence: TGTGCCAGCAAGGGGGACTACGAGCAGTACTTC. Translating gives CASKGDYEQYF.

Only one count was recorded for this clone. The rearrangement links TRBV27 to TRBJ2-3; TRBD2 aligns across 7 bases. Germline V gene data show CDR1 as MNHEY and CDR2 as SMNVEV (reference sequence). With V trimmed by 3 bases and J by 5 bases, 8 bases remained unmatched. The CDR3 runs to 15 residues. DNA for the CDR3: TGTGCCAGCAGTTTCGATAGGGCGGGGGAAGATACGCAGTATTTT. It encodes CASSFDRAGEDTQYF.

The V call is TRBV29-1, the J call TRBJ1-2; D is ambiguous. CDR3 length: 11 amino acids. Trimming took 3 bases from V and 3 from J, leaving 5 bases between them. Germline CDR1 is SQVTM and CDR2 is ANQGSEA. The DNA of the CDR3 is TGCAGCGTTGAGGCAGACTATGGCTACACCTTC. Translating it yields CSVEADYGYTF.

CDR3 sequence: CARKPATGSKTDTEAFF. Here the CDR3 DNA reads TGTGCCAGAAAACCCGCGACAGGGTCAAAGACCGACACTGAAGCTTTCTTT. The V call is TRBV28, the J call TRBJ1-1; 7 positions agree with TRBD1. After removal of 9 bases from V and 3 bases from J, the junction contained 19 bases not matched to a gene. Germline V CDR1 and CDR2: MDHEN, SYDVKM. The CDR3 extends over 17 amino acids. Drawing the rest from reference TRBV28 and TRBJ1-1, the complete variable domain is DVKVTQSSRYLVKRTGEKVFLECVQDMDHENMFWYRQDPGLGLRLIYFSYDVKMKEKGDIPEGYSVSREKKERFSLILESASTNQTSMYLCARKPATGSKTDTEAFFGQGTRLTVV.

The V gene is TRBV28, the J gene TRBJ2-7; TRBD2 agrees at 7 bases. CDR1 MDHEN and CDR2 SYDVKM come from the germline V gene. V lost 7 bases, J lost 6 bases, and 9 bases stayed unmatched. The CDR3 has 13 amino acids. In nucleotides, the CDR3 is TGTGCCAGCACCCCTAGGTCTAGCGGCGAGCAGTACTTC. Translation: CASTPRSSGEQYF.

V and J are TRBV27 and TRBJ1-4, with D maybe TRBD1 (6 bases). Trimming cost V 3 bases and J 7 bases, with 15 bases left between them. From germline, CDR1 is MNHEY and CDR2 SMNVEV (reference sequence). The CDR3 is 15 residues long. CDR3 sequence: CASSFLDSIGEKLFF. CDR3 nucleotides: TGTGCCAGCAGTTTCCTGGACAGTATAGGTGAAAAACTGTTTTTT.

This chain links TRBV6-1 with TRBJ1-1; TRBD1 is a possible D gene (6 bases). V was cut by 6 bases and J by 1 base, with 12 bases left in between. Per germline, CDR1 MNHNS and CDR2 SASEGT. The CDR3 has 14 amino acids. The CDR3 nucleotides read TGTGCCAGCAGAGAGACAGGACGGAACACTGAAGCTTTCTTT. Translated, it gives CASRETGRNTEAFF.

The genes are TRBV21-1 and TRBJ2-1; TRBD2, the table's D call, lacks a check against the DNA. TRBV21-1 is a known pseudogene. The CDR3 contains 16 residues. DNA for the CDR3: TGTGCCAGCAGCAAAAAGGCTAGCGGGAGAATTTGTGGGCAGTTCTTC. Translation gives CASSKKASGRICGQFF.

This clone was observed a few times. The J gene is TRBJ1-2, the V gene TRBV6-4, with TRBD1 matching 9 bases. Trimming took 2 bases from V and 8 from J; bases not matched to a gene: 6. This CDR3 has 14 residues. Germline V gene lookup returns CDR1 MRHNA and CDR2 SNTAGT. CDR3: CASSDGTGSRGYTF. The CDR3 DNA reads as TGTGCCAGCAGTGACGGGACAGGGTCTAGGGGCTACACCTTC.